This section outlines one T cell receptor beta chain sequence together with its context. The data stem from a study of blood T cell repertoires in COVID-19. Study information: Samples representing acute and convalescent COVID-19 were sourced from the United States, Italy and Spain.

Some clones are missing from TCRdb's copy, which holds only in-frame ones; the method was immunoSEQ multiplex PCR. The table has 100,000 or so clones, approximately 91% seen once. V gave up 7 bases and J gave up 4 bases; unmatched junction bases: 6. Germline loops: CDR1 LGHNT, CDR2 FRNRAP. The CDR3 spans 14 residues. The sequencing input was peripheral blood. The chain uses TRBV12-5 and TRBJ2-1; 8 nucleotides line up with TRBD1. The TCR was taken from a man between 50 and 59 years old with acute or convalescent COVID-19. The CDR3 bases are TGTGCTAGTGTCCCAGGACAGGGTTACAATGAGCAGTTCTTC. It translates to CASVPGQGYNEQFF.